A single T cell receptor (beta chain) is shown here with its context. Its cognate antigen is unknown. The sample comes from a study of response to subunit inactivated influenza vaccine. Findings and limits, study-wide: Authors suggested each seasonal influenza vaccination recruits few new T cells.

TCRdb re-derived calls from the RT-PCR reads in MiXCR, one entry per CDR3 protein. The data contain roughly 700,000 distinct CDR3 sequences, roughly 14% of them singletons. The ends were cut back, 6 bases at V and 1 base at J, with 8 bases in the middle. The CDR3 covers 12 residues. Germline-derived CDR1 and CDR2 are SQVTM and ANQGSEA. This chain joins TRBV29-1 and TRBJ2-3; D perhaps matches TRBD1 (6 bases). This clonotype was sampled from a man aged 45-60 years who received an inactivated influenza vaccine. This specimen consisted of PBMCs from blood, obtained 14 to 15 days before vaccination. CDR3 nucleotides: TGCAGCGTACGACAGGGCACAGATACGCAGTATTTT. Translated, it gives CSVRQGTDTQYF.